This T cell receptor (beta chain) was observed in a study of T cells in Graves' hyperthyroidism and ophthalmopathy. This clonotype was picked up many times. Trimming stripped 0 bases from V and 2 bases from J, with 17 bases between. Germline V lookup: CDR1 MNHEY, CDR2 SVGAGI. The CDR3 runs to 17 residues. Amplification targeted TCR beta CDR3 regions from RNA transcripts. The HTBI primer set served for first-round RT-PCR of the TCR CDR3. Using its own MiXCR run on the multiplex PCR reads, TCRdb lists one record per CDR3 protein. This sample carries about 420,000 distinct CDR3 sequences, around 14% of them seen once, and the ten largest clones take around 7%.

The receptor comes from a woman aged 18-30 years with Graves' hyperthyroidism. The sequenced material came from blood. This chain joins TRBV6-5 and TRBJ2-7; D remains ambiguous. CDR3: CASSYSSPAPRPYEQYF. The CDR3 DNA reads TGTGCCAGCAGTTACTCGTCCCCGGCGCCTCGACCCTACGAGCAGTACTTC.